These 9 T cell receptor beta chains originate from one sample sequenced in a study of T cells in Graves' hyperthyroidism and ophthalmopathy. The investigators amplified TCR beta CDR3 regions from RNA transcripts. TCR CDR3 underwent first-round RT-PCR with the HTBI primer set. TCRdb recomputed calls from the multiplex PCR reads with MiXCR, one row per CDR3 protein. This sample carries around 800,000 distinct CDR3 sequences, 38% of them seen once, and the ten largest clones take around 9.3%. What was sequenced was blood. The receptors shown here come from a man younger than 35 with Graves' hyperthyroidism.

V is TRBV20-1 and J is TRBJ2-5; TRBD2 matches 7 bases. The CDR3 extends over 14 amino acids. In germline, CDR1 is DFQATT, CDR2 SNEGSKA (reference sequence). J gave up 2 bases and V 3 bases, and 6 bases lay outside the gene matches. The CDR3 protein is CSASWAGVQETQYF. For the CDR3, the DNA is TGCAGTGCTAGCTGGGCGGGGGTTCAAGAGACCCAGTACTTC.

This chain connects TRBV25-1 to TRBJ2-7, with D perhaps TRBD2 (6 bases). CDR3 length: 16 residues. Trimming pared 6 bases from V and 2 bases from J, leaving 20 bases between. Germline V gene data show CDR1 as MGHDK and CDR2 as SYGVNS. CDR3 DNA: TGTGCCAGCAGCTTGTCGGGACTGGGTCCTACCTACGAGCAGTACTTC. Its protein product is CASSLSGLGPTYEQYF.

This clonotype was observed many times. The V call is TRBV5-1, the J call TRBJ1-6; 7 positions agree with TRBD1. The CDR3 is 15 amino acids. V lost 3 bases and J lost 10; bases outside the gene matches: 10. Germline V gives CDR1 SGHRS, CDR2 YFSETQ. CDR3 nucleotide sequence: TGCGCCAGCAGCTCGGACAGGACTGGAAAGTCACCCCTCCACTTT. Translation gives CASSSDRTGKSPLHF.

J is TRBJ1-1 and V is TRBV5-1; D is uncertain. The V end was cut by 0 bases, the J end by 0 bases, with 6 bases between. There are 14 residues in the CDR3. Per the germline V gene, CDR1 is SGHRS and CDR2 is YFSETQ. This CDR3 is CASSLAKVNTEAFF. CDR3 nucleotide sequence: TGCGCCAGCAGCTTGGCTAAGGTGAACACTGAAGCTTTCTTT. The full variable domain, rest sourced from reference TRBV5-1 and TRBJ1-1, is KAGVTQTPRYLIKTRGQQVTLSCSPISGHRSVSWYQQTPGQGLQFLFEYFSETQRNKGNFPGRFSGRQFSNSRSEMNVSTLELGDSALYLCASSLAKVNTEAFFGQGTRLTVV.

This clonotype was counted between two and nine times. The J gene is TRBJ1-2, the V gene TRBV4-1; D uncertain. The CDR3 spans 14 residues. CDR1 is MGHRA, CDR2 YSYEKL, per germline. The V and J ends lost 0 bases and 6 bases respectively, with 11 bases between them. CDR3 loop: CASSQDKGWDGYTF. CDR3 nucleotides: TGCGCCAGCAGCCAAGATAAGGGATGGGATGGCTACACCTTC.

This clonotype was seen more than once but under ten times. The V and J genes are TRBV7-3 and TRBJ1-1; D is unresolved. This CDR3 spans 14 amino acids. In germline, CDR1 is SGHTA, CDR2 FQGTGA. V gave up 5 bases and J gave up 4 bases, with 14 bases separating them. The CDR3: CASSVLWVRTEAFF. Here the CDR3 DNA reads TGTGCCAGCAGCGTTCTCTGGGTCCGCACTGAAGCTTTCTTT.

The V gene is TRBV2, the J gene TRBJ1-5; D perhaps matches TRBD2 (6 bases). The DNA matches TRBJ2-3 better at its end, which makes the J call doubtful. There are 15 residues in the CDR3. Germline V gives CDR1 SNHLY, CDR2 FYNNEI. The CDR3 region is CASSEGGGGTDTQYF. For the CDR3, the DNA is TGTGCCAGCAGTGAGGGAGGAGGTGGGACAGATACGCAGTATTTT.

The table lists this clonotype with many counts. The chain couples TRBV7-2 to TRBJ1-5, with D tentatively TRBD1 (6 bases). V was pared by 4 bases and J by 5 bases, with 12 bases between. In germline, CDR1 is SGHTA, CDR2 FQGNSA. This CDR3 contains 14 residues. CDR3 nucleotides: TGTGCCAGCAGCTCCCCGACAGGCGATCAGCCCCAGCATTTT. Amino acid sequence: CASSSPTGDQPQHF.

CDR3 residues: CASSLNMGRAFF. The CDR3 DNA reads as TGTGCCAGCAGCTTAAATATGGGGCGGGCTTTCTTT. The V gene is TRBV7-8, the J gene TRBJ1-1; the D gene is possibly TRBD1 (5 bases). The CDR3 is 12 residues long. V was shortened by 2 bases and J by 11 bases, with 12 bases between the two germline ends. Looked up from germline, CDR1 is SGHVS and CDR2 is FQNEAQ. The full variable domain, completed using reference TRBV7-8 and TRBJ1-1, is GAGVSQSPRYKVAKRGQDVALRCDPISGHVSLFWYQQALGQGPEFLTYFQNEAQLDKSGLPSDRFFAERPEGSVSTLKIQRTQQEDSAVYLCASSLNMGRAFFGQGTRLTVV.